Sequencing of this T cell receptor beta chain was carried out in a study of CD4 T cells in relation to SARS-CoV-2 and coronaviruses. Study-level results: No crossreactivity against non-spike viral proteins was tested here.

To note about this clone: The antigen remains unidentified.

The ends lost 7 bases at V and 6 bases at J; junction bases unmatched: 9. The CDR3 consists of 14 residues. CDR1 is MDHEN and CDR2 is SYDVKM in the germline V gene. Sorted naive or memory CD4+ cells met CEF peptides for over 9 days. Naive and memory CD4+ T cells were cultured with CEF, then survey-sequenced. The assay was immunoSEQ multiplex PCR, and TCRdb's table has in-frame clones only and misses some. The top ten clones hold over 20% of a sample with 30,000 to 45,000 clones, roughly 82% of them seen once. The clonotype originates from an adult with COVID-19. The source material was memory CD4+ T cells from PBMCs, cultured in vitro. The chain combines TRBV28 with TRBJ1-5; 7 nucleotides align to TRBD1. CDR3 sequence: CASTWGGTAQPQHF. The CDR3, as DNA: TGTGCCAGCACTTGGGGGGGGACAGCTCAGCCCCAGCATTTT. Together with reference TRBV28 and TRBJ1-5, the CDR3 gives the full variable domain: DVKVTQSSRYLVKRTGEKVFLECVQDMDHENMFWYRQDPGLGLRLIYFSYDVKMKEKGDIPEGYSVSREKKERFSLILESASTNQTSMYLCASTWGGTAQPQHFGDGTRLSIL.